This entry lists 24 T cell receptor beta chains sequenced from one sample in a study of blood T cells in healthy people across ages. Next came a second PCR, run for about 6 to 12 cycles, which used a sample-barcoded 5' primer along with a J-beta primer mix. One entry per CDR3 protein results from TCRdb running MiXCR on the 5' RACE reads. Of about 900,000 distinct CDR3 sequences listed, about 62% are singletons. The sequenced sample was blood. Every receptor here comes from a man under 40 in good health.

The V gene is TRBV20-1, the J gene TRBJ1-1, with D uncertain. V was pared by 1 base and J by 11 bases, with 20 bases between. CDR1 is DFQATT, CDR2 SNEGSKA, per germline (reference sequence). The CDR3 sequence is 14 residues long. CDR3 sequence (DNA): TGCAGTGCTAGAGCCCCGACGGGTTGGGTTACGGCTTTCTTT. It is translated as CSARAPTGWVTAFF.

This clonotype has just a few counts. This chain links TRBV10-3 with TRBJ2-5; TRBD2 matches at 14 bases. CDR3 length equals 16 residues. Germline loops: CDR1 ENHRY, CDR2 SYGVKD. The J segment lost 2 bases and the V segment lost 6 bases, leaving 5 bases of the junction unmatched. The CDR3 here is CAIRLGTSGGQETQYF. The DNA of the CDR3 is TGTGCCATCAGACTCGGGACTAGCGGGGGACAAGAGACCCAGTACTTC.

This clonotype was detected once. The CDR3 bases are TGTGCCAGCAGCTTAGAAGGGGGACAGGGGGCACGGCAGTACTTC. This codes for CASSLEGGQGARQYF. V and J are TRBV7-9 and TRBJ2-7; 12 positions agree with TRBD1. V lost 1 base, J lost 9 bases, and 7 bases stayed unmatched. This CDR3 contains 15 residues. Germline V gene data show CDR1 as SEHNR and CDR2 as FQNEAQ (reference sequence).

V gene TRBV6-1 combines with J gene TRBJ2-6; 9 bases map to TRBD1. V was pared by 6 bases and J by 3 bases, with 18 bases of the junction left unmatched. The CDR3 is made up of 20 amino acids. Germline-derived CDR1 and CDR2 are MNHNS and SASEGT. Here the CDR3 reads CASSPQRGKQGARGANVLTF. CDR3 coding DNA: TGTGCCAGCAGCCCCCAAAGGGGGAAACAGGGGGCGCGTGGGGCCAACGTCCTGACTTTC.

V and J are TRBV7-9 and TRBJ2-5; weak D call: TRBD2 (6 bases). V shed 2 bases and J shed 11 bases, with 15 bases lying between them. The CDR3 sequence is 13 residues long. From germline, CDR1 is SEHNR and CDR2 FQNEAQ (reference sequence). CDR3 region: CASSLMGGTEQYF. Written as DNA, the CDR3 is TGTGCCAGCAGCTTAATGGGGGGAACTGAGCAGTACTTC.

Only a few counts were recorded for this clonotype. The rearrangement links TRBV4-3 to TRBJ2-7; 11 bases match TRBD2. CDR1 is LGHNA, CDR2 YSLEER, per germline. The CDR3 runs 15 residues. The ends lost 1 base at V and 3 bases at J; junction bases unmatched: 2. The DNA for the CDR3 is TGCGCCAGCAGCCAAGCTAGCGGGGGGCACTACGAGCAGTACTTC. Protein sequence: CASSQASGGHYEQYF.

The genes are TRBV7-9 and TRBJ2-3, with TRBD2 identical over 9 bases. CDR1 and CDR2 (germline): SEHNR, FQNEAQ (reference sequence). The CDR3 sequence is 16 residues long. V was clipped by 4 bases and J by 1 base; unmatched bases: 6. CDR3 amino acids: CASSSPRGGGTDTQYF. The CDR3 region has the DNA TGTGCCAGCAGCTCACCCCGCGGGGGGGGCACAGATACGCAGTATTTT.

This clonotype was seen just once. The CDR3 region has the DNA TGTGCCAGCAGCAATGGAGAGACAGGAGGCAACGAGCAGTACTTC. Amino acids: CASSNGETGGNEQYF. The rearrangement joins TRBV21-1 to TRBJ2-4; the DNA was not compared with TRBD1, the D call given in the table. The end of the DNA fits TRBJ2-7 better, so the J call may be wrong. TRBV21-1 is designated a pseudogene. The CDR3 contains 15 residues.

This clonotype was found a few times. CDR3 nucleotides: TGTGCCAGCAGCGATCGACAGGGAAGTGGAGAGACCCAGTACTTC. This gives the protein CASSDRQGSGETQYF. The chain carries TRBV7-2 and TRBJ2-5; the match to TRBD1 covers 7 bases. V shed 5 bases, J shed 4 bases, and the junction held 10 bases outside the gene matches. CDR1 and CDR2 (germline): SGHTA, FQGNSA. The CDR3 extends over 15 amino acids.

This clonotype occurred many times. This CDR3 reads CASSLGTQGALNYGYTF. As DNA, the CDR3 is TGTGCCAGCAGCCTAGGAACCCAGGGGGCACTTAACTATGGCTACACCTTC. This chain links TRBV12-3 or TRBV12-4 with TRBJ1-2; 8 bases line up with TRBD1. V shed 6 bases, J shed 1 base, and the junction held 13 bases outside the gene matches. CDR3 length equals 17 residues.

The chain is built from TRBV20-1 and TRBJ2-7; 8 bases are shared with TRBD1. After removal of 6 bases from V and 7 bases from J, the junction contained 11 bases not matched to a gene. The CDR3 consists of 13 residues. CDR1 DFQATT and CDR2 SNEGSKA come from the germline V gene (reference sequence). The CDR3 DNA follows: TGCAGTGCCCCGGACAGGGTGGGAAAGGAGCAGTACTTC. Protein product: CSAPDRVGKEQYF.

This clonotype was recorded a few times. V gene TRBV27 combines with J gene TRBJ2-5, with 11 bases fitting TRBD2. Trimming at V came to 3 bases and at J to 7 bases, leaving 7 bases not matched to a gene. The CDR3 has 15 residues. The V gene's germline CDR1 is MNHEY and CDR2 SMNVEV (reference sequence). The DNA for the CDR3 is TGTGCCAGCAGTTTGGCGACTAGCGGGGAGGGGACCCAGTACTTC. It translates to CASSLATSGEGTQYF.

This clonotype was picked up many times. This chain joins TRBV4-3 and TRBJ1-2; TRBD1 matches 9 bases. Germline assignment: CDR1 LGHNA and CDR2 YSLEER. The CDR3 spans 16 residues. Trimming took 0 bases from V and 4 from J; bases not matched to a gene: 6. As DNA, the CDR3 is TGCGCCAGCAGCCAAGAAGTAGGGGACAGGGCCTATGGCTACACCTTC. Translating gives CASSQEVGDRAYGYTF.

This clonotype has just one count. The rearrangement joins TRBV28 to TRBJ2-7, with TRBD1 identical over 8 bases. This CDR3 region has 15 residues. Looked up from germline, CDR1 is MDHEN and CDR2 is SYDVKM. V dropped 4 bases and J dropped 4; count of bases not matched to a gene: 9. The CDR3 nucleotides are TGTGCCAGCAGTTCCCTCAGGACAGGGTTGTACGAGCAGTACTTC. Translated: CASSSLRTGLYEQYF.

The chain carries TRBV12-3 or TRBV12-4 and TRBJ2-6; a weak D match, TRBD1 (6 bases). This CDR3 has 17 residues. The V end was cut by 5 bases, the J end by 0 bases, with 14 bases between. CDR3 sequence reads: CASSPTGPGSGANVLTF. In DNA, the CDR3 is TGTGCCAGCAGTCCGACAGGTCCTGGCTCTGGGGCCAACGTCCTGACTTTC.

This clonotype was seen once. The CDR3 loop is CASRPQQGMNTEAFF. The DNA for the CDR3 is TGCGCCAGCCGCCCCCAACAGGGTATGAACACTGAAGCTTTCTTT. The gene calls are TRBV5-1 and TRBJ1-1; tentative D call: TRBD1 (6 bases). Germline V CDR1 and CDR2: SGHRS, YFSETQ. The CDR3 spans 15 residues. V lost 7 bases and J 0 bases, leaving 16 bases between the germline ends.

The CDR3 region is CSARGSQETQYF. The CDR3 DNA follows: TGCAGTGCTAGAGGAAGCCAGGAGACCCAGTACTTC. This chain links TRBV20-1 with TRBJ2-5; D is undetermined. Germline V gene sequence: CDR1 DFQATT, CDR2 SNEGSKA (reference sequence). The CDR3 sequence is 12 residues long. Deletions cut 1 base from V and 5 bases from J, with 8 bases between.

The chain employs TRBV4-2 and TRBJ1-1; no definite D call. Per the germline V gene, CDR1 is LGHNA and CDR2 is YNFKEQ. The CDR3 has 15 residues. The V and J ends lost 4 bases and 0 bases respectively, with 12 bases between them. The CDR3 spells CASSPEALMNTEAFF. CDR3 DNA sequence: TGTGCCAGCAGCCCCGAGGCACTCATGAACACTGAAGCTTTCTTT.

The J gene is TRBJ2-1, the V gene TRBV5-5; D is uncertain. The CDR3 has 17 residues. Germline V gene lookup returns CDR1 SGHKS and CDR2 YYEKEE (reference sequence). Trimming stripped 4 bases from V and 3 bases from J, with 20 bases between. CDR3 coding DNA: TGTGCCAGCAGCCGAACGGTTATTTTCCCCCTCTACAATGAGCAGTTCTTC. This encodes CASSRTVIFPLYNEQFF.

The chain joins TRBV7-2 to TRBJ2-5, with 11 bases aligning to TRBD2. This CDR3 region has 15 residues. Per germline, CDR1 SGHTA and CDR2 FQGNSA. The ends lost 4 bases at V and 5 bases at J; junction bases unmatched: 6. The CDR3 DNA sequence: TGTGCCAGCAGCTCGCTAGCGGGGGGTATTGAGACCCAGTACTTC. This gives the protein CASSSLAGGIETQYF.

CDR3 amino acids: CAISGEGDVGNIQYF. The CDR3 region has the DNA TGTGCCATCAGTGGGGAGGGGGATGTCGGGAACATTCAGTACTTC. The gene calls are TRBV10-3 and TRBJ2-4, with D possibly TRBD2 on 7 matching bases. Trimming stripped 4 bases from V and 7 bases from J, with 17 bases between. CDR3 length: 15 amino acids. The germline V gene encodes CDR1 ENHRY and CDR2 SYGVKD.

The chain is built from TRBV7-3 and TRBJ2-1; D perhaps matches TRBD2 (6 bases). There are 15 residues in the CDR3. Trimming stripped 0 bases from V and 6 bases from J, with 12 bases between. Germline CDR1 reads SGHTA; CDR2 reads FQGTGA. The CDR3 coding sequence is TGTGCCAGCAGCTTAACGCGGCTAGCGCCCAATGAGCAGTTCTTC. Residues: CASSLTRLAPNEQFF.

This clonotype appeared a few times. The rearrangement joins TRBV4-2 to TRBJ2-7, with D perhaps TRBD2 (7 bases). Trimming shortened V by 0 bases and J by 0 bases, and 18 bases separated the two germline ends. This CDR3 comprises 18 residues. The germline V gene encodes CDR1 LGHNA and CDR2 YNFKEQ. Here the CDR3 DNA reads TGTGCCAGCAGCCAAGACACCGGGGGGCAGGCGTTCTCCTACGAGCAGTACTTC. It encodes CASSQDTGGQAFSYEQYF.

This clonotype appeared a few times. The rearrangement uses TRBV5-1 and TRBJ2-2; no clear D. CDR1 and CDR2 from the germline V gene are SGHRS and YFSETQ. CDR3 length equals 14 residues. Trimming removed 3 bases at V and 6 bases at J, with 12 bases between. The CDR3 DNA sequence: TGCGCCAGCAGCTCTTTGGCGACGGCCGGGGAGCTGTTTTTT. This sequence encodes CASSSLATAGELFF.